This T cell receptor beta chain appears in the sequencing data of a study of technical replicates of blood from several donors. Profiling relied on immunoSEQ multiplex PCR, and the TCRdb table lists in-frame clones only, not all of them. The sample holds 10,000 to 13,000 clones, 90% to 95% seen once. V shed 2 bases, J shed 4 bases, and the junction held 5 bases outside the gene matches. The germline V gene has CDR1 MNHEY and CDR2 SVGAGI. CDR3 length equals 15 residues. The sequenced material came from PBMCs. The TCR originated in a human donor in good health. V usage is TRBV6-5 and J usage is TRBJ2-7; 10 nucleotides agree with TRBD2. The CDR3 spells CASSYVTSGAYEQYF. Written as DNA, the CDR3 is TGTGCCAGCAGTTACGTCACTAGCGGGGCTTACGAGCAGTACTTC.